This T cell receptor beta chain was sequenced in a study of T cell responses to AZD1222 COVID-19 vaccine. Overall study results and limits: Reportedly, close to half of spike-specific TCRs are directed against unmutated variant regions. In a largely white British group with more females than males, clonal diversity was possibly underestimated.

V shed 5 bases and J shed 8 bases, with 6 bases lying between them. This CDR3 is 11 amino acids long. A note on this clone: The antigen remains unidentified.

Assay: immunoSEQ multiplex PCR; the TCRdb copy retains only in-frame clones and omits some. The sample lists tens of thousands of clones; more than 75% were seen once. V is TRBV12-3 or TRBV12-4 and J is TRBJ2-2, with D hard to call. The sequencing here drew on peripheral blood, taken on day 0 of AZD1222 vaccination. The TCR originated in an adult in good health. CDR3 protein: CASSKRGELFF. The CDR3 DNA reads TGTGCCAGCAGTAAGAGGGGGGAGCTGTTTTTT.